The 17 T cell receptor beta chains reported below all come from one sample, sequenced in a study of cytomegalovirus exposure and HLA in healthy donors. 13 Jbeta primers and 60 Vbeta primers were used for the PCR. TCRdb's table, derived via immunoSEQ multiplex PCR, lists solely in-frame clones and lacks some. The sample has approximately 82,000 clones; 78% are singletons. Specimen: PBMCs. These receptors all stem from a man in his forties in good health and CMV-seronegative.

The chain has TRBV18 and TRBJ1-3; tentatively, D is TRBD1 (5 bases). The CDR3 is made up of 19 amino acids. In germline, CDR1 is KGHSH, CDR2 LQKENI. The ends were cut back, 5 bases at V and 0 bases at J, with 23 bases in the middle. The CDR3 sequence: CASSSRAKAETDSGNTIYF. The CDR3, as DNA: TGTGCCAGCTCATCCAGGGCAAAGGCAGAGACAGACTCTGGAAACACCATATATTTT.

The rearrangement uses TRBV4-1 and TRBJ1-3; maybe TRBD1 (5 bases). This CDR3 has 16 amino acids. From germline, CDR1 is MGHRA and CDR2 YSYEKL. V lost 1 base to trimming and J lost 0 bases, with 10 bases between them. The CDR3 sequence: CASSQVGGYSGNTIYF. The CDR3 DNA is TGCGCCAGCAGCCAAGTCGGGGGGTACTCTGGAAACACCATATATTTT.

This chain joins TRBV7-9 and TRBJ2-4; D is ambiguous. V was cut by 5 bases and J by 8 bases, with 16 bases left in between. The CDR3 is 14 amino acids. Germline values: CDR1 SEHNR, CDR2 FQNEAQ (reference sequence). CDR3 DNA: TGTGCCAGCAGCCTAACCTCCCCCGAGGACATTCAGTACTTC. This encodes CASSLTSPEDIQYF.

The chain employs TRBV2 and TRBJ1-2, with TRBD1 identical over 9 bases. CDR1 and CDR2 (germline): SNHLY, FYNNEI. CDR3 size: 14 residues. V trimming: 6 bases; J trimming: 6 bases; junction bases outside the gene matches: 8. As DNA, the CDR3 is TGTGCCAGCAGATCAGGACAGGGGAGCCATGGCTACACCTTC. Its translation: CASRSGQGSHGYTF.

The V call is TRBV7-8, the J call TRBJ1-5, with D possibly matching TRBD1 (6 bases). CDR3 size: 14 residues. V lost 5 bases and J 7 bases, leaving 15 bases between the germline ends. Germline CDR1 SGHVS, CDR2 FQNEAQ. The CDR3 DNA follows: TGTGCCAGCAGCCAATACAGGGTCGGGCAGCCCCAGCATTTT. Translation gives CASSQYRVGQPQHF.

The chain combines TRBV2 with TRBJ1-4; maybe TRBD1 (5 bases). Germline CDR1 and CDR2: SNHLY and FYNNEI. The CDR3 runs to 15 residues. V was cut by 2 bases and J by 0 bases, with 7 bases left in between. CDR3: CASSEQGATNEKLFF. The CDR3 nucleotides read TGTGCCAGCAGTGAACAGGGTGCAACTAATGAAAAACTGTTTTTT.

The DNA of the CDR3 is TGTGCCAGCAGCGTAGGACGAGCGGGAGAAAAACTGTTTTTT. It yields the protein CASSVGRAGEKLFF. This chain connects TRBV9 to TRBJ1-4, with D uncertain. Germline-derived CDR1 and CDR2 are SGDLS and YYNGEE. CDR3 length: 14 residues. The V and J ends lost 0 bases and 8 bases respectively, with 11 bases between them.

The CDR3 loop is CASSLGGSTEAFF. CDR3 in DNA: TGTGCCAGCAGCTTAGGAGGGAGCACTGAAGCTTTCTTT. The rearrangement joins TRBV7-8 to TRBJ1-1; no definite D call. There are 13 residues in the CDR3. Looked up from germline, CDR1 is SGHVS and CDR2 is FQNEAQ. The V end was cut by 1 base, the J end by 4 bases, with 7 bases between.

The chain carries TRBV27 and TRBJ1-1, with a weak D call TRBD1 (5 bases). V dropped 6 bases and J dropped 5 bases, with 25 bases sitting between them. CDR3 length: 17 residues. In germline, CDR1 is MNHEY, CDR2 SMNVEV (reference sequence). The CDR3 sequence: CASSRATISGPGTEAFF. As DNA, the CDR3 is TGTGCCAGCAGCCGGGCGACGATTTCAGGGCCAGGGACTGAAGCTTTCTTT.

The V and J genes are TRBV27 and TRBJ2-1, with D unclear. CDR1 and CDR2 (germline): MNHEY, SMNVEV (reference sequence). V was cut by 8 bases and J by 5 bases, with 13 bases left in between. The CDR3 sequence is 13 residues long. This CDR3 reads CASRTDFHNEQFF. For the CDR3, the DNA is TGTGCCAGCCGAACAGATTTCCACAATGAGCAGTTCTTC.

DNA of the CDR3: TGTGCCAGCAGCCAAGATGCGGGGGAGGTTGAGACCCAGTACTTC. This translates into CASSQDAGEVETQYF. The V and J genes are TRBV14 and TRBJ2-5, with 7 bases matching TRBD2. The junction had 6 bases not matched to a gene; V was cut back by 0 bases and J by 5 bases. From germline, CDR1 is SGHDN and CDR2 FVKESK. The CDR3 loop spans 15 amino acids.

The chain employs TRBV7-8 and TRBJ1-1, with D unresolved. V was pared by 3 bases and J by 8 bases, with 13 bases between. This CDR3 spans 13 amino acids. From germline, CDR1 is SGHVS and CDR2 FQNEAQ. This CDR3 reads CASSFFDGSEAFF. The CDR3 DNA reads as TGTGCCAGCAGCTTTTTTGATGGGAGCGAAGCTTTCTTT.

The chain carries TRBV10-3 and TRBJ2-2; 7 bases line up with TRBD1. The CDR3 totals 17 residues. CDR1 ENHRY and CDR2 SYGVKD come from the germline V gene. With 4 bases clipped from V and 2 bases from J, the junction kept 10 bases outside the gene matches. DNA of the CDR3: TGTGCCATCAGTGGGGGACAGCGACACAGTAACACCGGGGAGCTGTTTTTT. Translation: CAISGGQRHSNTGELFF.

The rearrangement links TRBV7-2 to TRBJ2-7; the D is unclear. Trimming removed 6 bases from V and 7 bases from J, with 16 bases in between. Per germline, CDR1 SGHTA and CDR2 FQGNSA. The CDR3 is 13 residues long. CDR3 residues: CASRAPAGEEQYF. For the CDR3, the DNA is TGTGCCAGCAGAGCCCCTGCAGGCGAGGAGCAGTACTTC.

Regarding this clone: At one boundary the junction diverges from the germline segment, which might be a read error. As DNA, the CDR3 is TGTGCCACCAGCAGAGGACTTAGCGATCAGCCCCAGCATTTT. Translating gives CATSRGLSDQPQHF. This chain links TRBV15 with TRBJ1-5; D remains ambiguous. This CDR3 has 14 amino acids. Germline V lookup: CDR1 LNHNV, CDR2 YYDKDF (reference sequence).

The CDR3 region is CASSGTGGRSYEQYF. CDR3 sequence (DNA): TGTGCCAGCAGCGGGACAGGGGGACGCTCCTACGAGCAGTACTTC. This rearrangement joins TRBV5-6 to TRBJ2-7; 11 nucleotides line up with TRBD1. The germline gives CDR1 SGHDT, CDR2 YYEEEE. The CDR3 extends over 15 amino acids. Trimming took 4 bases from V and 0 from J; bases not matched to a gene: 3.

The chain carries TRBV5-8 and TRBJ2-5, with 8 bases lining up with TRBD2. The V gene's germline CDR1 is SGHTS and CDR2 YDEGEE. J was trimmed by 5 bases and V by 0 bases; bases with no gene match: 15. The CDR3 has 18 residues. The CDR3 coding sequence is TGTGCCAGCAGCTTGGGAGTGGAACTGGCGGGAGGACGGGAGACCCAGTACTTC. It translates to CASSLGVELAGGRETQYF.